The clone carrying this T cell receptor (beta chain) appeared a single time. Its specificity is not known. TCRdb keeps only in-frame clones here, not all; method: immunoSEQ multiplex PCR. The profile covers about 140,000 clones, with over 85% appearing a single time and 5% to 6.5% taken by the ten largest. This CDR3 has 14 amino acids. V was cut by 3 bases and J by 9 bases, with 15 bases left in between. CDR1 is MNHEY and CDR2 is SMNVEV in the germline V gene (reference sequence). This specimen belongs to a study of T cell responses to AZD1222 COVID-19 vaccine. Study-level findings and limits: Samples come after the peak T cell response, not at day 14. Of the AZD1222 recipients, only 5 to 7 were seropositive at baseline. As reported, nearly half of all spike-specific TCRs target variant regions that are unmutated.

The chain links TRBV27 to TRBJ1-5; a weak D match, TRBD1 (5 bases). This specimen consisted of peripheral blood, obtained on day 0 of AZD1222 vaccination. The TCR comes from an adult in good health. CDR3 residues: CASSLQGAGRPQHF. Here the CDR3 DNA reads TGTGCCAGCAGTTTGCAAGGGGCGGGTCGGCCCCAGCATTTT.